These T cell receptor beta chains were read from a single sample in a study of cytomegalovirus exposure and HLA in healthy donors. Sequencing used immunoSEQ multiplex PCR; TCRdb keeps in-frame clones, though not all of them. The sample includes 60,000 to 85,000 clones, 65% to 85% of them seen just once. Sequenced sample: PBMCs. Receptors were obtained from a man between 60 and 70 years old in good health and CMV-seropositive. Both conserved end residues are part of each CDR3. A D gene is named only where the DNA matches it firmly. Part of the rows lack a size; the others show once, few, many or a class for expanded clones.

V	D	J	length	size	CDR3
TRBV25-1	-	TRBJ2-2	13	-	CASSGIYTGELFF
TRBV5-1	-	TRBJ2-1	15	-	CASSLHYNSYNEQFF
TRBV2	TRBD1	TRBJ2-5	12	-	CASWDSQETQYF
TRBV19	TRBD2	TRBJ2-1	14	-	CASSMDGGEDWQFF
TRBV2	TRBD1	TRBJ2-7	11	-	CASTRDSKQYF
TRBV7-8	-	TRBJ2-3	14	-	CASSLGGGGDTQYF
TRBV5-1	-	TRBJ1-1	13	once	CASSSFGNTEAFF
TRBV7-2	TRBD2	TRBJ2-3	15	-	CASRNGGGAGDTQYF
TRBV4-3	TRBD1	TRBJ1-5	15	-	CASSQDWQGGQPQHF
TRBV10-2	-	TRBJ2-7	12	-	CASSTGSYEQYF
TRBV28	TRBD1	TRBJ1-2	14	-	CASSNRDRTYGYTF
TRBV18	TRBD1	TRBJ1-5	14	once	CASSFQGDNQPQHF
TRBV2	-	TRBJ2-7	14	-	CASRDGTSPYEQYF
TRBV11-3	TRBD1	TRBJ2-3	17	-	CASSPYTTTGGEDTQYF
TRBV5-6	-	TRBJ2-7	14	-	CASSLSGHFYEQYF
TRBV30	TRBD2	TRBJ2-1	18	-	CAMDEVGGKAGVAYEQFF
TRBV29-1	-	TRBJ2-5	14	-	CSVSLQGRQETQYF
TRBV6-5	-	TRBJ1-2	16	few	CASSLRWGQTGEGYTF
TRBV28	TRBD2	TRBJ2-7	15	-	CASSFGGAGTHEQYF
TRBV28	TRBD2	TRBJ2-3	16	-	CASSAMERGRTDTQYF
TRBV5-4	-	TRBJ1-1	13	many	CASSLGGTTEAFF
TRBV29-1	TRBD1	TRBJ1-2	13	-	CSVGQGSIYGYTF
TRBV28	-	TRBJ1-2	14	few	CASIPFKGDYGYTF
TRBV6-6	-	TRBJ1-1	14	-	CASSYSTGNTEAFF
TRBV4-2	TRBD2	TRBJ2-7	15	-	CASSQLTSGGHEQYF
TRBV6-6	TRBD1	TRBJ2-2	14	-	CASSPIQGTGELFF
TRBV28	TRBD1	TRBJ2-7	18	few	CASSLPLSQNRGRDEQYF
TRBV4-3	-	TRBJ1-5	16	-	CASSQDASGGNQPQHF
TRBV5-8	-	TRBJ2-1	14	-	CASSLVLWSNEQFF
TRBV29-1	-	TRBJ2-1	18	-	CSVEGAGERVWGNNEQFF
TRBV7-9	-	TRBJ1-2	17	-	CASSLGLGRGGAYGYTF
TRBV11-2	TRBD1	TRBJ2-3	16	-	CASSYLKGQGASTQYF
TRBV30	-	TRBJ1-5	13	once	CAWSVRSNQPQHF
TRBV2	-	TRBJ2-1	14	-	CASSPWGAYNEQFF
TRBV4-1	-	TRBJ2-3	15	-	CASSQVERGTDTQYF
TRBV7-9	-	-	11	-	CASSSTYEQYF
TRBV5-1	TRBD1	TRBJ1-6	15	few	CASSFGTGGNSPLHF